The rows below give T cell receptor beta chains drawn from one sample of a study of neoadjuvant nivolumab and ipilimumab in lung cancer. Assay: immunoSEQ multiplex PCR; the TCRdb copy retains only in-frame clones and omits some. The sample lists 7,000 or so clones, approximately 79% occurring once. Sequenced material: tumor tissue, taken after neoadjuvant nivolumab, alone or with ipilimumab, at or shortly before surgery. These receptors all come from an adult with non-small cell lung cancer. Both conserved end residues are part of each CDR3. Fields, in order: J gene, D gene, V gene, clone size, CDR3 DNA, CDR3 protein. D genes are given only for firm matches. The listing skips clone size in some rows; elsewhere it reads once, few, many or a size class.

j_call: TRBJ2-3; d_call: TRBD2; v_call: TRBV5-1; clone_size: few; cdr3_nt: TGCGCCAGCAGCCCGACGGGACTAACTCTTGGAGGGACGCAGTATTTT; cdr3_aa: CASSPTGLTLGGTQYF
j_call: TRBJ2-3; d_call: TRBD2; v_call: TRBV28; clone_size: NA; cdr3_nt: TGTGCCAGCAGTTTCCACAGACTAGCGGACACAGATACGCAGTATTTT; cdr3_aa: CASSFHRLADTDTQYF
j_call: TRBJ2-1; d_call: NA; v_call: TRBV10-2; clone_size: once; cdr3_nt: TGCGCCAGCAGTCTATCTTCCTACAATGAGCAGTTCTTC; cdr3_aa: CASSLSSYNEQFF
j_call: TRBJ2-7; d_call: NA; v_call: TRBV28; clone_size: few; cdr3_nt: TGTGCCATCCAAGATCTGCGCCGCCCCTACGAGCAGTACTTC; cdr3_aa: CAIQDLRRPYEQYF
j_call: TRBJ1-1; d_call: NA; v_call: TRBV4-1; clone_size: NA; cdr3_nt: TGCGCCAGCAGCCAAGATTCGGGACGTCGTCAAACGATCATAACTGAAGCTTTCTTT; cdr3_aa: CASSQDSGRRQTIITEAFF
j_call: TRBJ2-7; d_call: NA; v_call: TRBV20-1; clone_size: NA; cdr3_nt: TGCAGTGCCCAAGAGGAGTACGAGCAGTACTTC; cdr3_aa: CSAQEEYEQYF
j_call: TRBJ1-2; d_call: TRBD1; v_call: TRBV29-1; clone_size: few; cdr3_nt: TGCAGCGTTGGGTCCGGGACAGGGGGTCTGGGCGGCTACACCTTC; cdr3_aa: CSVGSGTGGLGGYTF
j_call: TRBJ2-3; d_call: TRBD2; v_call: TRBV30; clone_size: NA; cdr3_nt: TGTGCCTGGAGAGGCGGGGGGGGTGTACGGCACAACGACATCACAGATACGCAGTATTTT; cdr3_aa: CAWRGGGGVRHNDITDTQYF
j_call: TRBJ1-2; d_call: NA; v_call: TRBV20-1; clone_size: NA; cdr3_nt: TGCAGTGGGGCCAGGGCCTATGGCTACACCTTC; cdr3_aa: CSGARAYGYTF
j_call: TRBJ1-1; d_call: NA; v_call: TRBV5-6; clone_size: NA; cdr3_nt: TGTGCCAGCAGCTTGAAGGTGAACACTGAAGCTTTCTTT; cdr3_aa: CASSLKVNTEAFF
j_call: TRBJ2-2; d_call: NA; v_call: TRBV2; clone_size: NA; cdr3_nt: TGTGCCAGCAATACGGGCGGCGGAGCGGAGCTGTTTTTT; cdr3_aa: CASNTGGGAELFF
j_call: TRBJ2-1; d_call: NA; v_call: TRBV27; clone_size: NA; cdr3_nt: TGTGCCAGCAGTCTGCCACTGGGAGGTGGAAACAATGAGCAGTTCTTC; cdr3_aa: CASSLPLGGGNNEQFF
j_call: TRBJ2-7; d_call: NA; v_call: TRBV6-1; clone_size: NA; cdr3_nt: TGTGCCAGCAGTGAAGGTGGGACATTCCTCTACGAGCAGTACTTC; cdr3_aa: CASSEGGTFLYEQYF
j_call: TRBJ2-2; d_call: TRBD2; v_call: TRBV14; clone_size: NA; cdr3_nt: TGTGCCAGCAGCCAACCTCACGAAGCGGGAGTGGGGGAAGAGACCGGGGAGCTGTTTTTT; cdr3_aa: CASSQPHEAGVGEETGELFF
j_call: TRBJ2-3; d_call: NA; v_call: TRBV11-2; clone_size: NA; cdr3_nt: TGTGCCAGCAGCTTAGAATTGGGGGGGCGCCCAGATACGCAGTATTTT; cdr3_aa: CASSLELGGRPDTQYF
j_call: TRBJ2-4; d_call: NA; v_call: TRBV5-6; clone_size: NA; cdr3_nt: TGTGCCAGCAGCTTCGGCACCACCTCTAGGGAGTACTTC; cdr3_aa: CASSFGTTSREYF
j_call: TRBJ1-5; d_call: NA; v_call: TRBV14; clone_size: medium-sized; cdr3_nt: TGTGCCAGCAGCCAAGGACAGGCCCCCAATCAGCCCCAGCATTTT; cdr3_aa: CASSQGQAPNQPQHF
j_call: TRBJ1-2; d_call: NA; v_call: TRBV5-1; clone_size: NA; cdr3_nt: TGCGCCAGCAGCTGGGCCGCGGACAACTATGGCTACACCTTC; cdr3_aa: CASSWAADNYGYTF
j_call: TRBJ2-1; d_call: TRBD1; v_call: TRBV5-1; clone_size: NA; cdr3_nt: TGCGCCAGCAGCTTGGGACAGGGGGCCAGGGAGCAGTTCTTC; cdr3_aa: CASSLGQGAREQFF
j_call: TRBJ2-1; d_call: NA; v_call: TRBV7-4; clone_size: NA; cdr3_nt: TGTGCCAGCACCCCTCAGGGGGGGATGGGGAATGAGCAGTTCTTC; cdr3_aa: CASTPQGGMGNEQFF
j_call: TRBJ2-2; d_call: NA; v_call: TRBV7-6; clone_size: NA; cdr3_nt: TGTGCCAGCAGCTTAGATTACGGGGAGCTGTTTTTT; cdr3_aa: CASSLDYGELFF
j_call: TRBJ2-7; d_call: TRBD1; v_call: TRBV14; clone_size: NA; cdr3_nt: TGTGCCAGCAGCAAGGGTTTCGGGACAGGGGCCTACGAGCAGTACTTC; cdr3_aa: CASSKGFGTGAYEQYF
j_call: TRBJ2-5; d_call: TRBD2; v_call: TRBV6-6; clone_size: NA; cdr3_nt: TGTGCCAGCAGTTACGGGGGGGTAACAACGGAGACCCAGTACTTC; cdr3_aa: CASSYGGVTTETQYF
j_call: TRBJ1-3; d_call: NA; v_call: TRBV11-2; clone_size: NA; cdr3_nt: TGTGCCAGCAGCTTAGTTGGGCATGGGGGAAACACCATATATTTT; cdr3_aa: CASSLVGHGGNTIYF
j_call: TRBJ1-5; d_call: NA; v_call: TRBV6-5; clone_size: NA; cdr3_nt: TGTGCCAGCAGTTCGAGGTCGGCAGCGGGCAATCAGCCCCAGCATTTT; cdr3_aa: CASSSRSAAGNQPQHF
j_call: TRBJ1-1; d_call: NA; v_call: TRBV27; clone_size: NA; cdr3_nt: TGTGCCAGCAGTTTATGGGCGAACACTGAAGCTTTCTTT; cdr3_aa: CASSLWANTEAFF
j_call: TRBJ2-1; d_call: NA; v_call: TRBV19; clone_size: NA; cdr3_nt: TGTGCCAGTAGTATAGACACCTTTGATGAGCAGTTCTTC; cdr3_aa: CASSIDTFDEQFF
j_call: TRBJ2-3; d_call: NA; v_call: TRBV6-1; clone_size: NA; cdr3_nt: TGTGCCAGCAGTGAAGTAACGGGTACGCAGTATTTT; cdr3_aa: CASSEVTGTQYF
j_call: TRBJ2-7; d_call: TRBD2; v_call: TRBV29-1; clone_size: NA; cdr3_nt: TGCAGCGTTACGCGGGAGGTATCCTACGAGCAGTACTTC; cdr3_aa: CSVTREVSYEQYF
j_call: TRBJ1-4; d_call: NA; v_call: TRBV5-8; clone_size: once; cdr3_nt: TGTGCCAGCAGCTTGGGGGCTGGGTCAAATGAAAAACTGTTTTTT; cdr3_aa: CASSLGAGSNEKLFF
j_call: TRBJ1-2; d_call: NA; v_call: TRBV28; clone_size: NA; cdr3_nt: TGTGCCAGCAGGAGGGCAGGGCCCAAGTATGGCTACACCTTC; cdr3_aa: CASRRAGPKYGYTF
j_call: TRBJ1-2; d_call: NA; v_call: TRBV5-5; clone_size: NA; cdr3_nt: TGTGCCAGCAGCTTTGGGGGGGGCGCATCTCATGGCTACACCTTC; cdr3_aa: CASSFGGGASHGYTF
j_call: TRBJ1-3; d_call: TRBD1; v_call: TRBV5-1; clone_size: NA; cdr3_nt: TGCGCCAGCAGCTCGGGACAGGGGAACACCATATATTTT; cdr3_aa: CASSSGQGNTIYF
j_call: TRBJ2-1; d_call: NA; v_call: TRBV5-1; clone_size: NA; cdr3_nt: TGCGCCAGCAGCTTGCTCCTGAGCTCCTACAATGAGCAGTTCTTC; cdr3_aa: CASSLLLSSYNEQFF
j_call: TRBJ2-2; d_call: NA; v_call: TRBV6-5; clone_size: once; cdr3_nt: TGTGCCAGCAGTTTAAACTCAGCGGAGCTGGGGGAGCTGTTTTTT; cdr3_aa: CASSLNSAELGELFF
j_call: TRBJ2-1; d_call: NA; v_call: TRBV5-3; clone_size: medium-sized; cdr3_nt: TGTGCCAGAAGCTGCCCCTCCTACAATGAGCAGTTCTTC; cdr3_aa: CARSCPSYNEQFF
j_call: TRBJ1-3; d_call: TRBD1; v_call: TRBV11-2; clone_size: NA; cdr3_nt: TGTGCCAGCAGCTTAGTGACAGGGGGGTTCTCTGGAAACACCATATATTTT; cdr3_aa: CASSLVTGGFSGNTIYF
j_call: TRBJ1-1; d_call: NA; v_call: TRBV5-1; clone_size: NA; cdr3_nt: TGCGCCAGCAGCTTGGGGGGCTGGGACACTGAAGCTTTCTTT; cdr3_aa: CASSLGGWDTEAFF
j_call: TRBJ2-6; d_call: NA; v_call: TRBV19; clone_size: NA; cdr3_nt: TGTGCCAGTAGTGCTTCCTTTAGGTCGGGCTCTGGGGCCAACGTCCTGACTTTC; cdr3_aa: CASSASFRSGSGANVLTF
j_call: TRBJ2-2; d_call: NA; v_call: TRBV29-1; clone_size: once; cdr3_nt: TGCAGCGTTGTACAGGGCACCGGGGAGCTGTTTTTT; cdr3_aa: CSVVQGTGELFF
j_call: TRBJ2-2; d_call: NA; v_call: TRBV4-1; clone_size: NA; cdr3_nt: TGCGCCAGCAGCCGCTGGAACGACGGGGAGCTGTTTTTT; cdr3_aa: CASSRWNDGELFF